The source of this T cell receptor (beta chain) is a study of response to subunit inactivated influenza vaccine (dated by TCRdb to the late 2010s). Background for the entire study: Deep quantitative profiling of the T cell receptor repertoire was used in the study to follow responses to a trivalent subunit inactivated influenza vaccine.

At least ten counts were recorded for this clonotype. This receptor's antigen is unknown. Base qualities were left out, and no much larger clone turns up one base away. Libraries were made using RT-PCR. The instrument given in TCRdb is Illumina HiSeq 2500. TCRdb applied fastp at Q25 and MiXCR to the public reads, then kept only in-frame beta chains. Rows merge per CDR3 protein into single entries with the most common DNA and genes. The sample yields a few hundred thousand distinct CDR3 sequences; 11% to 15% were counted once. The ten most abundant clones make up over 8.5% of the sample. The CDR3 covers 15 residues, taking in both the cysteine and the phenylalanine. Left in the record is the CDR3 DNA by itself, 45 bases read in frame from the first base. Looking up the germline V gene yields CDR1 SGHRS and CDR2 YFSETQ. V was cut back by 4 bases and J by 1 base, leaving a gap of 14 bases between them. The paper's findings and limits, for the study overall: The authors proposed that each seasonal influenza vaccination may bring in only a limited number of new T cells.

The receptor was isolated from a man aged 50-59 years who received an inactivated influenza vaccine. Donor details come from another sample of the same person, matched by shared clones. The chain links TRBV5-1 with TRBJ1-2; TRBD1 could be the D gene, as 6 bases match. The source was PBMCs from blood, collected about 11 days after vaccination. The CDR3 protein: CASSPQTGINYGYTF. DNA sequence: TGCGCCAGCAGCCCACAGACAGGAATTAACTATGGCTACACCTTC.